The TCR beta chain described here comes from a study of blood T cell repertoires in COVID-19. Germline values: CDR1 SGHRS, CDR2 YFSETQ. The CDR3 extends over 16 amino acids. The germline V and J ends were trimmed by 0 bases and 2 bases, with 14 bases remaining between them. As originally analysed: Scientists estimated how many nucleated cells there were by amplifying reference gene primers. Sequenced by immunoSEQ multiplex PCR; TCRdb stores in-frame clones only, minus some. The D gene and trimming were derived from the DNA, and the V and J assignments and clone size from that table. The sample carries some 200,000 clones, approximately 83% recorded once.

The sequence derives from a woman aged 45-60 years who had been exposed to COVID-19. The specimen was PBMCs or T cells enriched from blood (not recorded which). The V call is TRBV5-1, the J call TRBJ1-1; tentatively, D is TRBD1 (5 bases). The CDR3 DNA sequence: TGCGCCAGCAGCTTGGGTCGCATCGGGGGTAACACTGAAGCTTTCTTT. This codes for CASSLGRIGGNTEAFF.